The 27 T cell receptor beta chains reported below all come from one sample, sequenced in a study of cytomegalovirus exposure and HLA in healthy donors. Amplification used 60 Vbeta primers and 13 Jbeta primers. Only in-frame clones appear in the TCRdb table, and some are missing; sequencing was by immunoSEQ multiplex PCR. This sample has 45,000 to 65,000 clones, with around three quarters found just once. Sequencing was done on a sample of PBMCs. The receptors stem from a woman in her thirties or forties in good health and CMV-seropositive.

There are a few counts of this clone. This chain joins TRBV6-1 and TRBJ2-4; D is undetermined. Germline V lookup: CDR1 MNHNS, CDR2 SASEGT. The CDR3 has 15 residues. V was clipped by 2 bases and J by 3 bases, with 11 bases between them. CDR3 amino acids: CASSELSGSKNIQYF. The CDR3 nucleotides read TGTGCCAGCAGTGAATTGTCAGGCAGCAAAAACATTCAGTACTTC.

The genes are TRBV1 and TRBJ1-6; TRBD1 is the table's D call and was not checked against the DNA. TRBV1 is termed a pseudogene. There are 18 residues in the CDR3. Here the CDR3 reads CTSSQDRGAGGCGSPLHF. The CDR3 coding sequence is TGCACCAGCAGCCAAGATCGAGGGGCAGGGGGCTGTGGCTCACCCCTCCACTTT.

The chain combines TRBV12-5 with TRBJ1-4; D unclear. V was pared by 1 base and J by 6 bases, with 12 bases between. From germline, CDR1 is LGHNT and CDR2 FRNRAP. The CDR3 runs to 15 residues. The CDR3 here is CASGLGRGGDEKLFF. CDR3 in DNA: TGTGCTAGTGGTTTGGGCAGAGGCGGGGATGAAAAACTGTTTTTT.

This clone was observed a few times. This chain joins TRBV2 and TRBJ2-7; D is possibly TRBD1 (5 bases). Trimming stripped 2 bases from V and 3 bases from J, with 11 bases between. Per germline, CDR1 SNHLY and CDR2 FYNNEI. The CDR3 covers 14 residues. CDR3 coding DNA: TGTGCCAGCAGTGAACAGGGTCAATACTACGAGCAGTACTTC. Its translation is CASSEQGQYYEQYF.

CDR3 sequence: CASSLGGDSYEQYF. In DNA form, the CDR3 reads TGTGCCAGCAGCTTAGGAGGTGATTCCTACGAGCAGTACTTC. The rearrangement joins TRBV7-7 to TRBJ2-7, with D unresolved. CDR1 is SSHAT, CDR2 FNYEAQ, per germline (reference sequence). The CDR3 is 14 amino acids. Trimming removed 1 base from V and 1 base from J, with 8 bases in between. The full variable domain, with the rest looked up from reference TRBV7-7 and TRBJ2-7, is GAGVSQSPRYKVTKRGQDVTLRCDPISSHATLYWYQQALGQGPEFLTYFNYEAQPDKSGLPSDRFSAERPEGSISTLTIQRTEQRDSAMYRCASSLGGDSYEQYFGPGTRLTVT.

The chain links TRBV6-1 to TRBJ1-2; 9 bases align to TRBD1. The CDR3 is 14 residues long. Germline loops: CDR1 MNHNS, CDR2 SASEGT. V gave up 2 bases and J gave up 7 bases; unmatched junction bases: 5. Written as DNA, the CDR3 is TGTGCCAGCAGTGAAACAGGGGGCGCAGGTGGCTACACCTTC. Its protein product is CASSETGGAGGYTF.

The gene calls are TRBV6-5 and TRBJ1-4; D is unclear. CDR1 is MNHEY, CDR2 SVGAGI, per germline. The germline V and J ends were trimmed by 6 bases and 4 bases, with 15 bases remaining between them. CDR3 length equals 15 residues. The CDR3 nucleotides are TGTGCCAGCAGGCACCTCCTCTCGGGTAATGAAAAACTGTTTTTT. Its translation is CASRHLLSGNEKLFF.

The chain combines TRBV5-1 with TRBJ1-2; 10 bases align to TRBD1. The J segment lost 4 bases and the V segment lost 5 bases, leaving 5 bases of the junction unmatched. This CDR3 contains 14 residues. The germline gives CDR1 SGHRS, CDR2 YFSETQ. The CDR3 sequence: CASRPGTGVYGYTF. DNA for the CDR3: TGCGCCAGCAGGCCCGGGACAGGGGTCTATGGCTACACCTTC.

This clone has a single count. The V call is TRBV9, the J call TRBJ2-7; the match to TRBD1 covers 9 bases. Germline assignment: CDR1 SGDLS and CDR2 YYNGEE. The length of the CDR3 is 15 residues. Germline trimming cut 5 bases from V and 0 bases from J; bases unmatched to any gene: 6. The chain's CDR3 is CASSSGTGSSYEQYF. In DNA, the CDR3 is TGTGCCAGCAGTTCCGGGACAGGGAGCTCCTACGAGCAGTACTTC.

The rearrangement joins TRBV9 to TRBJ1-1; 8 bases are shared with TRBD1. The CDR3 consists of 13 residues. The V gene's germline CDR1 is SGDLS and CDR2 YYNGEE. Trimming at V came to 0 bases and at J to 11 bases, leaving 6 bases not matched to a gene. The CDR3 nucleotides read TGTGCCAGCAGCGTAGATGGGACAGGTGGTGCTTTCTTT. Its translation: CASSVDGTGGAFF.

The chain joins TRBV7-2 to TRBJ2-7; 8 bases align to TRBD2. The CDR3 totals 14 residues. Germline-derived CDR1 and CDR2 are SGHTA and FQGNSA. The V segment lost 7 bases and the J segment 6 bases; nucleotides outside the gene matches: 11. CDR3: CASTASGRGGEQYF. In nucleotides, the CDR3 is TGTGCCAGCACCGCATCGGGCCGGGGGGGCGAGCAGTACTTC.

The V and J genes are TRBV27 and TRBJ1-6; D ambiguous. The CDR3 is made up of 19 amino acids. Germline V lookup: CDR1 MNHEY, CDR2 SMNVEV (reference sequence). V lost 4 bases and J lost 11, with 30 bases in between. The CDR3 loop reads CASSYIMRSGFRTGPPLHF. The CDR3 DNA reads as TGTGCCAGCAGTTACATTATGCGTTCGGGGTTCAGGACCGGGCCACCCCTCCACTTT.

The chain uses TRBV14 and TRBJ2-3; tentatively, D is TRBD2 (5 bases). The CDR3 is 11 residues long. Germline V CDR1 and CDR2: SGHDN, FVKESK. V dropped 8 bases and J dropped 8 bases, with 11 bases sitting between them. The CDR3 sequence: CASAEAVTQYF. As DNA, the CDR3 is TGTGCCAGCGCGGAGGCAGTTACGCAGTATTTT.

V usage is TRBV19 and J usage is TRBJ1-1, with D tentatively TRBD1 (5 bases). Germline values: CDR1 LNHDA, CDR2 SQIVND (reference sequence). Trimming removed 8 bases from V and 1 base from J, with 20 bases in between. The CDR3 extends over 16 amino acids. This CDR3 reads CASQLRGGETNTEAFF. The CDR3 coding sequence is TGTGCCAGTCAACTGCGGGGGGGGGAGACGAACACTGAAGCTTTCTTT.

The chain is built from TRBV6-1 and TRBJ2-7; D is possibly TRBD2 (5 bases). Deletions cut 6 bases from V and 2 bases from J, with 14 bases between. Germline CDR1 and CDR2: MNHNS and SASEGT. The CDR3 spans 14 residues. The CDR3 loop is CASRDSTGTYEQYF. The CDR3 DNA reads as TGTGCCAGCAGGGACTCCACCGGCACCTACGAGCAGTACTTC.

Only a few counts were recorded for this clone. The CDR3: CSAKTQGANYGYTF. The CDR3 region has the DNA TGCAGCGCCAAGACACAGGGCGCTAACTATGGCTACACCTTC. The rearrangement links TRBV29-1 to TRBJ1-2, with a possible D match to TRBD1 (6 bases). V lost 7 bases to trimming and J lost 0 bases, with 15 bases between them. The CDR3 covers 14 residues. The V gene's germline CDR1 is SQVTM and CDR2 ANQGSEA. Using reference TRBV29-1 and TRBJ1-2 for the parts outside the CDR3, the full variable domain is SAVISQKPSRDICQRGTSLTIQCQVDSQVTMMFWYRQQPGQSLTLIATANQGSEATYESGFVIDKFPISRPNLTFSTLTVSNMSPEDSSIYLCSAKTQGANYGYTFGSGTRLTVV.

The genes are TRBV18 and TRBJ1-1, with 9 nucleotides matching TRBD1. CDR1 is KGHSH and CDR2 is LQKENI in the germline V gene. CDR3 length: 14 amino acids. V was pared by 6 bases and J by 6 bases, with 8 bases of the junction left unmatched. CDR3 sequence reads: CASSLGQGGSEAFF. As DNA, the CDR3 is TGTGCCAGCTCGCTGGGACAGGGTGGATCTGAAGCTTTCTTT.

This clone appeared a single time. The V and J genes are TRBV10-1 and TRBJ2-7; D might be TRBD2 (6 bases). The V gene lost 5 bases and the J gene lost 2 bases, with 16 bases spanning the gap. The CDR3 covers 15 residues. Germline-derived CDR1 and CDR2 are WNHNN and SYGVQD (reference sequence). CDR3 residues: CASSPSSASTYEQYF. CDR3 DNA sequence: TGCGCCAGCAGTCCTTCTAGCGCCTCGACCTACGAGCAGTACTTC.

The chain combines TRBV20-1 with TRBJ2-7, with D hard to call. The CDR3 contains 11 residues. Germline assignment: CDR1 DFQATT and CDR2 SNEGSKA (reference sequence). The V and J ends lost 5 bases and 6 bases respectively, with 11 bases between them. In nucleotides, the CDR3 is TGCAGTGCTGCTCTAGTTCTCGAGCAGTACTTC. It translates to CSAALVLEQYF.

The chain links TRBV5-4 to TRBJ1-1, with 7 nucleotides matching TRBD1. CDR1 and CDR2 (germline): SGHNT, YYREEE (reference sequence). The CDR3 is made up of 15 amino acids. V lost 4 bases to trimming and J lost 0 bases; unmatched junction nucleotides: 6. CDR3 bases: TGTGCCAGCAGCCTCGGACAGGTTGTGAACACTGAAGCTTTCTTT. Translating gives CASSLGQVVNTEAFF.

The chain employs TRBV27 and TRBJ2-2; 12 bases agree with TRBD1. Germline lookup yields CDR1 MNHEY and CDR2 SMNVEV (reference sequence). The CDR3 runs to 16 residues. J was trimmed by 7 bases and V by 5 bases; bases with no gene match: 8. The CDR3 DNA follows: TGTGCCAGCAGTCCCCCGGGACAGGGGGCGGGCGGGGAGCTGTTTTTT. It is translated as CASSPPGQGAGGELFF.

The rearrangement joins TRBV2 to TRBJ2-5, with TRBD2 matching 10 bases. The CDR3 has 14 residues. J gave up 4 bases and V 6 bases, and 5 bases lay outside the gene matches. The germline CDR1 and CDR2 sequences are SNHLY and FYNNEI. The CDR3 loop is CASSALAGRETQYF. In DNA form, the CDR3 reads TGTGCCAGCAGCGCACTAGCGGGGCGAGAGACCCAGTACTTC. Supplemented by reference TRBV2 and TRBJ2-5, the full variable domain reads EPEVTQTPSHQVTQMGQEVILRCVPISNHLYFYWYRQILGQKVEFLVSFYNNEISEKSEIFDDQFSVERPDGSNFTLKIRSTKLEDSAMYFCASSALAGRETQYFGPGTRLLVL.

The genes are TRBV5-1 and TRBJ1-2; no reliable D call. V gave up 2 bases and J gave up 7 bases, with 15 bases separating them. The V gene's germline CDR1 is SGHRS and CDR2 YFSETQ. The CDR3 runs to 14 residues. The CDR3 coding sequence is TGCGCCAGCAGCTTAATGGACTTTCTAGGTGGCTACACCTTC. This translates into CASSLMDFLGGYTF.

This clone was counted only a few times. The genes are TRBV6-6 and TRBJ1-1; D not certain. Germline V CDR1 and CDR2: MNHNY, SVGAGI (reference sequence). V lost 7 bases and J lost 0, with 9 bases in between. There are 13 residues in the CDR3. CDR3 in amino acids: CASTQSMNTEAFF. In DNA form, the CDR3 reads TGTGCCAGCACCCAAAGCATGAACACTGAAGCTTTCTTT.

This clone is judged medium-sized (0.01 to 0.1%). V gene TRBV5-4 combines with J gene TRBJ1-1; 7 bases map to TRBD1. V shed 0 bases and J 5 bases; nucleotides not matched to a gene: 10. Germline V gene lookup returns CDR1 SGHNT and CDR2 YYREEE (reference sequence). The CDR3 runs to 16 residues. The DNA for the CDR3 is TGTGCCAGCAGCTTGGACTTTAAGACAGGGTGGACTGAAGCTTTCTTT. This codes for CASSLDFKTGWTEAFF.

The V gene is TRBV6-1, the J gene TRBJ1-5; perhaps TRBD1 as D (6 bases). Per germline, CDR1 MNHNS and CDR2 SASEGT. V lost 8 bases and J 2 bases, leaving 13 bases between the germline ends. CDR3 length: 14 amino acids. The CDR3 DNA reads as TGTGCCAGCGGCGAACAGGGTGGCAATCAGCCCCAGCATTTT. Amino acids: CASGEQGGNQPQHF.

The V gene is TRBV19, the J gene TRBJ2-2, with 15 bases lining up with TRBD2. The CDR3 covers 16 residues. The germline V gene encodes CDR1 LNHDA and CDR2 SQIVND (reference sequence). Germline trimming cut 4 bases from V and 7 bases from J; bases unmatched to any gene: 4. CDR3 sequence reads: CASSRTSGGAGGELFF. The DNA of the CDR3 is TGTGCCAGTAGTAGGACTAGCGGGGGGGCTGGCGGGGAGCTGTTTTTT.